Listed below are T cell receptor beta chains from one sample, sequenced in a study of T-cell reconstitution after alpha-beta-depleted transplantation in children. TCRdb redid the calling of the PCR reads with MiXCR, one entry per CDR3 protein. This sample has about a million distinct CDR3 sequences, with about 29% found just once. The specimen comprised PBMCs, mostly from graft donor cells, sampled 360 days after TCRalphabeta/CD19-depleted stem cell transplant. These receptors were collected from a boy younger than two who had a stem cell transplant for SCID, so the T cells may come from the graft donor. CDR3s include the opening cysteine and the closing phenylalanine or tryptophan. A D gene is named only where the DNA matches it firmly. Only part of the rows carry a size: once, few, many, or a class if the clone is expanded.

cdr3_aa	cdr3_nt	d_call	j_call	clone_size	v_call
CASSLDVLAEETQYF	TGCGCCAGCAGCTTGGATGTACTAGCGGAAGAGACCCAGTACTTC	TRBD2	TRBJ2-5	few	TRBV5-1
CASSPGDRSTDTQYF	TGCGCCAGCAGCCCCGGGGACAGGAGCACAGATACGCAGTATTTT	TRBD1	TRBJ2-3	few	TRBV5-1
CASSAGQTLQETQYF	TGTGCCAGCAGCGCGGGACAGACGCTCCAAGAGACCCAGTACTTC	-	TRBJ2-5	few	TRBV7-9
CAISAGPTSGGARTGELFF	TGTGCCATCAGTGCTGGTCCGACTAGCGGGGGGGCACGGACCGGGGAGCTGTTTTTT	TRBD2	TRBJ2-2	few	TRBV10-3
CASSLDWDNSYEQYF	TGTGCCAGCAGCTTAGATTGGGACAACTCCTACGAGCAGTACTTC	-	TRBJ2-7	few	TRBV11-2
CASSSGPEKLWDTF	TGTGCCAGCAGCTCCGGGCCGGAGAAACTATGGGACACCTTC	-	TRBJ1-2	few	TRBV5-8
CASSPRDRSPGGNSPLHF	TGTGCCAGCAGCCCTCGGGACAGGTCCCCAGGGGGCAATTCACCCCTCCACTTT	TRBD1	TRBJ1-6	-	TRBV7-9
CASSLDRDSLTGELFF	TGTGCCAGCAGCCTTGACAGGGATTCCCTCACCGGGGAGCTGTTTTTT	TRBD1	TRBJ2-2	few	TRBV28
CSASGTGDQPQHF	TGCAGTGCTAGTGGGACAGGGGATCAGCCCCAGCATTTT	TRBD1	TRBJ1-5	few	TRBV20-1
CASWDRALYGYTF	TGTGCCAGTTGGGACAGAGCTCTCTATGGCTACACCTTC	TRBD1	TRBJ1-2	few	TRBV6-1
CASSLVIWDEKLFF	TGTGCCAGCAGCTTAGTGATCTGGGACGAAAAACTGTTTTTT	-	TRBJ1-4	-	TRBV7-2
CASSFGQAFYGYTF	TGTGCCAGCAGTTTTGGACAGGCATTCTATGGCTACACCTTC	TRBD1	TRBJ1-2	few	TRBV12-3/TRBV12-4
CASSLREGVAKLFF	TGTGCCAGCAGTTTACGGGAAGGGGTGGCAAAACTGTTTTTT	-	TRBJ1-4	-	TRBV12-3/TRBV12-4
CASSLGGWQNIQYF	TGTGCCAGCAGCTTAGGAGGTTGGCAAAACATTCAGTACTTC	-	TRBJ2-4	few	TRBV7-8
CASSQGLADDWNEQFF	TGTGCCAGCAGCCAGGGACTAGCGGACGATTGGAATGAGCAGTTCTTC	TRBD2	TRBJ2-1	-	TRBV28
CASSLDSGDYNEQFF	TGTGCCAGCAGTTTAGATAGCGGGGACTACAATGAGCAGTTCTTC	TRBD2	TRBJ2-1	-	TRBV27
CASSSWTGATGELFF	TGTGCCAGCAGTTCCTGGACAGGAGCCACCGGGGAGCTGTTTTTT	TRBD1	TRBJ2-2	-	TRBV12-3/TRBV12-4
CASSPRVAGEMETQYF	TGTGCCAGCAGTCCCCGTGTAGCGGGGGAGATGGAGACCCAGTACTTC	TRBD2	TRBJ2-5	-	TRBV12-3/TRBV12-4
CASSMGVRQPQHF	TGTGCCAGTAGTATGGGGGTCCGTCAGCCCCAGCATTTT	-	TRBJ1-5	-	TRBV19
CASSSPDRQAFYNEQFF	TGTGCCAGCAGCTCCCCCGATCGACAGGCCTTCTACAATGAGCAGTTCTTC	-	TRBJ2-1	-	TRBV7-8
CASSQGERADYNEQFF	TGCGCCAGCAGCCAAGGAGAGCGGGCCGACTACAATGAGCAGTTCTTC	-	TRBJ2-1	-	TRBV4-1
CASSWGFEKLFF	TGTGCCAGCAGCTGGGGCTTTGAAAAACTGTTTTTT	-	TRBJ1-4	-	TRBV5-6
CASSIQVESSYNEQFF	TGCGCCAGCAGCATTCAGGTGGAGAGCTCCTACAATGAGCAGTTCTTC	-	TRBJ2-1	-	TRBV5-1